This T cell receptor beta chain was sequenced for a study of blood T cell repertoires in COVID-19. Measured with immunoSEQ multiplex PCR; TCRdb has only the in-frame clones, and not every one. Of around 250,000 clones in the sample, 70% to 90% were seen once. This clone has only a few counts. This TCR came from a woman aged 50 to 60 who had recovered from COVID-19. Sequencing used PBMCs or T cells enriched from blood (not recorded which).

The CDR3 DNA is TGTGCCAGCAGCCCCAACAGGGGCCCGGGCTCACCCCTCCACTTT. This translates into CASSPNRGPGSPLHF. V is TRBV11-2 and J is TRBJ1-6; 7 bases align to TRBD1. This CDR3 has 15 amino acids. With V trimmed by 5 bases and J by 10 bases, 11 bases remained unmatched. Per germline, CDR1 SGHAT and CDR2 FQNNGV.